This is a list of T cell receptor beta chains from one sample in a study of read filtering for tumor transcriptome and immune sequencing. Each CDR3 protein gets one entry after TCRdb re-called the reads with MiXCR. Of approximately 9,800 distinct CDR3 sequences in the sample, 15% to 20% were seen once. The material sequenced was a population of CD138-negative cells sorted from bone marrow. The receptors derive from a donor over 35 with multiple myeloma. Each CDR3 is given with its conserved first and last residue. A D gene is named only where the DNA matches it firmly. Expanded clones are given a class, and other clones once, few, many or no size at all.

V	D	J	size	CDR3	DNA
TRBV29-1	NA	TRBJ1-1	many	CSVDREGTEAFF	TGCAGCGTTGACAGGGAAGGAACTGAAGCTTTCTTT
TRBV29-1	TRBD1	TRBJ2-1	few	CSALVHLRKGAQGGNEQFF	TGCAGCGCCCTAGTTCACTTGCGAAAGGGGGCCCAAGGAGGCAATGAGCAGTTCTTC
TRBV12-5	TRBD2	TRBJ2-4	many	CASASLGGDQNIQYF	TGTGCTAGTGCCTCTTTGGGAGGGGACCAAAACATTCAGTACTTC
TRBV9	TRBD2	TRBJ2-5	many	CASSRDYQETQYF	TGTGCCAGCAGCCGGGACTATCAAGAGACCCAGTACTTC
TRBV30	NA	TRBJ1-1	NA	CAWKAAVSTEAFF	TGTGCCTGGAAGGCAGCCGTGAGCACTGAAGCTTTCTTT
TRBV6-2/TRBV6-3	NA	TRBJ2-1	medium-sized	CASSPSPPSYNEQFF	TGTGCCAGCAGCCCCTCTCCCCCTTCCTACAATGAGCAGTTCTTC
TRBV20-1	TRBD2	TRBJ2-7	many	CSAGELAGDSPYEQYF	TGCAGTGCTGGGGAACTAGCGGGGGACTCCCCCTACGAGCAGTACTTC
TRBV11-2	NA	TRBJ2-3	many	CASSLEVTDTQYF	TGTGCCAGCAGCTTAGAAGTCACAGATACGCAGTATTTT
TRBV29-1	TRBD2	TRBJ2-2	many	CSAGNARGGTGELFF	TGCAGCGCCGGGAACGCCCGGGGGGGGACCGGGGAGCTGTTTTTT
TRBV7-8	NA	TRBJ1-1	many	CASSSPFQGPNTEAFF	TGTGCCAGCAGCTCCCCTTTCCAGGGGCCGAACACTGAAGCTTTCTTT
TRBV28	NA	TRBJ1-2	NA	CASSSRVNDGYPF	TGTGCCAGCAGTTCTAGGGTTAACGATGGCTACCCCTTC
TRBV6-5	NA	TRBJ2-5	NA	CASSPDRPQETQYF	TGTGCCAGCAGTCCCGACAGGCCCCAAGAGACCCAGTACTTC
TRBV13	NA	TRBJ2-2	many	CASSADETGELFF	TGTGCCAGCAGCGCGGACGAGACCGGGGAGCTGTTTTTT
TRBV20-1	NA	TRBJ2-7	medium-sized	CSARDRGLGQYF	TGCAGTGCTAGAGACCGGGGGTTGGGGCAGTACTTC
TRBV6-6	NA	TRBJ1-2	few	CASSSRANYGYTF	TGTGCCAGCAGTTCCCGCGCTAACTATGGCTACACCTTC
TRBV5-5	NA	TRBJ2-5	many	CASSQDYWETQYF	TGTGCCAGCAGCCAAGATTATTGGGAGACCCAGTACTTC
TRBV7-2	NA	TRBJ1-1	medium-sized	CASSLDRTEAFF	TGTGCCAGCAGCCTTGACAGGACTGAAGCTTTCTTT
TRBV3-1	NA	TRBJ2-1	medium-sized	CASSHSHNEQFF	TGTGCCAGCAGCCACAGCCACAATGAGCAGTTCTTC
TRBV27	NA	TRBJ2-7	many	CASSPRGLPGTYEQYF	TGTGCCAGCAGTCCCCGGGGCCTCCCGGGGACCTACGAGCAGTACTTC
TRBV28	TRBD2	TRBJ2-2	many	CASSLAPGLAALHTGELFF	TGTGCCAGCAGTTTAGCTCCGGGACTAGCGGCCCTCCACACCGGGGAGCTGTTTTTT
TRBV5-1	NA	TRBJ2-7	many	CASSPSSVGNEQYF	TGCGCCAGCAGCCCGAGTTCGGTAGGGAACGAGCAGTACTTC
TRBV5-1	TRBD1	TRBJ2-7	many	CASSLPGTGVGWSYEQYF	TGCGCCAGCAGCTTGCCCGGGACAGGAGTAGGCTGGTCCTACGAGCAGTACTTC
TRBV2	NA	TRBJ2-2	many	CASIADGTGELFF	TGTGCCAGCATAGCCGACGGGACCGGGGAGCTGTTTTTT
TRBV11-3	NA	TRBJ2-1	medium-sized	CASSSSSGGSSSYNEQFF	NA
TRBV6-2/TRBV6-3	NA	TRBJ2-5	NA	CASSFNLAAETQYF	TGTGCCAGCAGTTTCAACCTAGCCGCAGAGACCCAGTACTTC
TRBV20-1	NA	TRBJ1-1	many	CSASPQNVGNTEAFF	TGCAGTGCTAGCCCACAAAACGTAGGGAACACTGAAGCTTTCTTT
TRBV9	TRBD1	TRBJ2-5	many	CASSGVGTGEETQYF	TGTGCCAGCAGCGGGGTTGGGACAGGGGAAGAGACCCAGTACTTC
TRBV7-2	NA	TRBJ2-3	many	CASSSQTDNTDTQYF	TGTGCCAGCAGCTCCCAGACAGATAACACAGATACGCAGTATTTT
TRBV28	TRBD1	TRBJ1-5	many	CASSLTGGYQPQHF	TGTGCCAGCAGTTTGACAGGGGGCTATCAGCCCCAGCATTTT
TRBV3-1	NA	TRBJ2-1	medium-sized	CASSQGPVSYNEQFF	TGTGCCAGCAGCCAAGGCCCCGTCTCCTACAATGAGCAGTTCTTC
TRBV25-1	NA	TRBJ1-2	medium-sized	CASSPGTNYGYTF	TGTGCCAGCAGTCCCGGGACTAACTATGGCTACACCTTC
TRBV29-1	NA	TRBJ2-2	NA	CSGGETGELFF	TGCAGCGGAGGGGAGACCGGGGAGCTGTTTTTT
TRBV30	NA	TRBJ1-1	medium-sized	CAWSAVGTEAFF	TGTGCCTGGAGTGCCGTTGGCACTGAAGCTTTCTTT
TRBV20-1	TRBD2	TRBJ2-7	NA	CSARPRTSGRNYEQYF	TGCAGTGCTAGACCCCGGACTAGCGGGAGGAACTACGAGCAGTACTTC
TRBV6-5	NA	TRBJ2-7	many	CASSRGGQSSYEQYF	TGTGCCAGCAGCCGCGGAGGACAGAGCTCCTACGAGCAGTACTTC
TRBV28	NA	TRBJ1-5	NA	CASSSLPQSQHF	TGTGCCAGCAGCTCCCTCCCCCAGTCCCAGCATTTT
TRBV7-9	NA	TRBJ2-1	medium-sized	CASSLADPPEFF	TGTGCCAGCAGCTTAGCAGACCCGCCAGAGTTCTTC
TRBV20-1	TRBD2	TRBJ2-3	medium-sized	CSATTSGSSTDTQYF	TGCAGTGCCACTACTAGCGGGAGTAGCACAGATACGCAGTATTTT
TRBV30	NA	TRBJ2-1	many	CAWSQTGWEQFF	TGTGCCTGGAGTCAAACGGGCTGGGAGCAGTTCTTC
TRBV6-5	NA	TRBJ1-5	many	CASRAQGGNQPQHF	TGTGCCAGCAGAGCACAGGGTGGCAATCAGCCCCAGCATTTT
TRBV15	NA	TRBJ1-1	many	CATSRDLGRGSEAFF	TGTGCCACCAGCAGAGATTTGGGCAGGGGCTCTGAAGCTTTCTTT
TRBV28	NA	TRBJ1-6	NA	CASSLTLKGSTEASF	TGTGCCAGCAGTTTAACGTTAAAGGGGAGCACTGAAGCTTCCTTT
TRBV6-5	NA	TRBJ1-5	many	CASGSVVNQPQHF	TGTGCCAGCGGCAGCGTGGTCAATCAGCCCCAGCATTTT
TRBV27	NA	TRBJ2-7	many	CASSPPREQYF	TGTGCCAGCAGTCCCCCCCGGGAGCAGTACTTC
TRBV25-1	NA	TRBJ2-1	many	CASSRLAPSSYNEQFF	TGTGCCAGCAGTAGGCTAGCGCCCAGCTCCTACAATGAGCAGTTCTTC
TRBV7-8	TRBD1	TRBJ2-1	medium-sized	CASSPGGAGSYNEQFF	TGTGCCAGCAGTCCAGGGGGCGCGGGCTCCTACAATGAGCAGTTCTTC
TRBV4-2	NA	TRBJ1-5	many	CASSQETAYSNQPQHF	TGTGCCAGCAGCCAAGAGACAGCATATAGCAATCAGCCCCAGCATTTT
TRBV30	NA	TRBJ2-7	many	CAWSTRDPPEQYF	TGTGCCTGGAGTACCCGGGACCCACCCGAGCAGTACTTC
TRBV24-1	NA	TRBJ1-3	NA	CATITGRTERPGNTIYF	TGTGCCACCATCACGGGACGGACCGAGAGACCTGGAAACACCATATATTTT
TRBV5-1	NA	TRBJ2-5	many	CASSTDQVQETQYF	TGCGCCAGCAGCACCGACCAAGTCCAAGAGACCCAGTACTTC
TRBV28	NA	TRBJ1-4	many	CASIPDGASGEKLFF	TGTGCCAGCATTCCCGACGGTGCCTCGGGCGAAAAACTGTTTTTT
TRBV19	NA	TRBJ2-2	many	CASSIGRAAGELFF	TGTGCCAGTAGTATAGGGAGGGCCGCCGGGGAGCTGTTTTTT
TRBV20-1	NA	TRBJ2-7	many	CSAREPNEQYF	TGCAGTGCTAGAGAACCGAATGAGCAGTACTTC